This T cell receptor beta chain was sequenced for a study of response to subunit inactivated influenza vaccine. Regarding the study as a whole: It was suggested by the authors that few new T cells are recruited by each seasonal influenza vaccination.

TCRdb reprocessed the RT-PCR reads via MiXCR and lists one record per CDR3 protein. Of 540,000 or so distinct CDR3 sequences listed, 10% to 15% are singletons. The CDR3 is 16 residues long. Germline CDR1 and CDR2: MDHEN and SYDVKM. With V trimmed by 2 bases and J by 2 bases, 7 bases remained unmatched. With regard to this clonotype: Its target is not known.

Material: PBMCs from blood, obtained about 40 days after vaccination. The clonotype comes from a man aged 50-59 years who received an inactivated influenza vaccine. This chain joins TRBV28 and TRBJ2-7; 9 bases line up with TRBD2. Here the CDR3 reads CASSLKLAGLTYEQYF. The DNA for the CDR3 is TGTGCCAGCAGTTTAAAGCTAGCGGGGCTAACCTACGAGCAGTACTTC.